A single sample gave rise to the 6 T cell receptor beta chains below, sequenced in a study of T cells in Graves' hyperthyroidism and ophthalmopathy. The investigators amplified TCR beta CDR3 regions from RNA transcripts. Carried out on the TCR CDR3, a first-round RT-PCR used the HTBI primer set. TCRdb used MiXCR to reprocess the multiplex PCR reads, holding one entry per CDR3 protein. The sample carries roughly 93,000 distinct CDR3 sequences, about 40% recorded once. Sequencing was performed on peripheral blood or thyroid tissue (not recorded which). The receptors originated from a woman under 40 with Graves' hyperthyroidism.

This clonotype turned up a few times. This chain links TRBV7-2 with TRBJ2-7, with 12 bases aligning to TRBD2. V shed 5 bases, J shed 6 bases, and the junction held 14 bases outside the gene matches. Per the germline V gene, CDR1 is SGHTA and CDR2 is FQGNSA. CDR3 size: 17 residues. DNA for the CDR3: TGTGCCAGCAGCCTCCCCCGGTGGACTAGCGGGACACGCGAGCAGTACTTC. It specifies CASSLPRWTSGTREQYF.

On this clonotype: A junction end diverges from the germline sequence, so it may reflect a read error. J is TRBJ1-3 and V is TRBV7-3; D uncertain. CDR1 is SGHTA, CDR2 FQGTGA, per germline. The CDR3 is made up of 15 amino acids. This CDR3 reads CASSLYAGSGSTIYF. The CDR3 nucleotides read TGTGCCAGCAGCCTATACGCTGGGTCTGGAAGCACCATATATTTT.

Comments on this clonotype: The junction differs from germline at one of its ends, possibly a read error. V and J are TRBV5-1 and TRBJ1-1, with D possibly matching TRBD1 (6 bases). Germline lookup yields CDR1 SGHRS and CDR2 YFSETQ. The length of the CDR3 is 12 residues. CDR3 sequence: CASRFRGPEAFF. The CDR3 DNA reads TGTGCCAGCAGGTTCAGGGGCCCTGAAGCTTTCTTT.

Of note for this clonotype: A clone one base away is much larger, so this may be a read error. The CDR3 sequence is CASSLGLAGAQGELFF. The CDR3 nucleotides read TGTGCCAGCAGCTTGGGACTAGCGGGAGCGCAAGGGGAGCTGTTTTTT. The rearrangement joins TRBV7-2 to TRBJ2-2; 14 bases match TRBD2. This CDR3 has 16 residues. Germline CDR1 and CDR2: SGHTA and FQGNSA. J gave up 8 bases and V 3 bases, and 5 bases lay outside the gene matches.

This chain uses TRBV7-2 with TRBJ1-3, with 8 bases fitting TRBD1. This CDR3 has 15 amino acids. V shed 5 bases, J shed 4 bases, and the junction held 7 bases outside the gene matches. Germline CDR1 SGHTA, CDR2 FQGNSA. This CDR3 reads CASSRRQGMGNTIYF. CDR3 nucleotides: TGTGCCAGCAGCCGCAGACAGGGGATGGGAAACACCATATATTTT.

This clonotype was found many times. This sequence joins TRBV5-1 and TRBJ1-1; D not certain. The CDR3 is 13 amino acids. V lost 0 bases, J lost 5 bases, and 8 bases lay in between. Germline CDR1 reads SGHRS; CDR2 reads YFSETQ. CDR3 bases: TGCGCCAGCAGCTTGGGAGGGAAAACTGAAGCTTTCTTT. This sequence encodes CASSLGGKTEAFF. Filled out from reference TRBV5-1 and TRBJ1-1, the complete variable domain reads KAGVTQTPRYLIKTRGQQVTLSCSPISGHRSVSWYQQTPGQGLQFLFEYFSETQRNKGNFPGRFSGRQFSNSRSEMNVSTLELGDSALYLCASSLGGKTEAFFGQGTRLTVV.